The 18 T cell receptor beta chains below all came from one sample that was sequenced in a study of shared clonotypes between healthy human individuals. Profiled with immunoSEQ multiplex PCR; TCRdb holds only in-frame clones, not every one. The table has about 980,000 clones, over 75% seen once. Sequences were obtained from memory CD4+ T cells sorted from blood. Described subset: CD45RA-negative fraction. These receptors were obtained from a man aged 18 to 30 in good health.

This chain's CDR3 is CASSGQGLGYNEQFF. DNA of the CDR3: TGTGCCAGCAGTGGACAGGGACTAGGCTACAATGAGCAGTTCTTC. The V gene is TRBV6-4, the J gene TRBJ2-1; tentative D call: TRBD2 (8 bases). Trimming pared 4 bases from V and 3 bases from J, leaving 13 bases between. Germline V CDR1 and CDR2: MRHNA, SNTAGT. CDR3 length: 15 amino acids.

V usage is TRBV29-1 and J usage is TRBJ1-1; D not resolved. Trimming stripped 2 bases from V and 0 bases from J, with 10 bases between. The germline V gene encodes CDR1 SQVTM and CDR2 ANQGSEA. CDR3 size: 14 residues. CDR3 region: CSVESVKVNTEAFF. The CDR3 nucleotides read TGCAGCGTTGAATCGGTGAAAGTGAACACTGAAGCTTTCTTT. Full variable domain (remainder filled in from reference TRBV29-1 and TRBJ1-1): SAVISQKPSRDICQRGTSLTIQCQVDSQVTMMFWYRQQPGQSLTLIATANQGSEATYESGFVIDKFPISRPNLTFSTLTVSNMSPEDSSIYLCSVESVKVNTEAFFGQGTRLTVV.

The V call is TRBV28, the J call TRBJ1-1, with TRBD1 as a possible D gene (5 bases). The V end was cut by 5 bases, the J end by 4 bases, with 14 bases between. The length of the CDR3 is 14 residues. CDR1 and CDR2 (germline): MDHEN, SYDVKM. The chain's CDR3 is CASSPEGISTEAFF. The CDR3 coding sequence is TGTGCCAGCAGTCCTGAGGGGATTAGCACTGAAGCTTTCTTT.

This clone was counted a single time. The J gene is TRBJ2-7, the V gene TRBV6-5; 9 positions match TRBD1. The CDR3 is 12 amino acids. Per germline, CDR1 MNHEY and CDR2 SVGAGI. The J segment lost 9 bases and the V segment lost 10 bases, leaving 10 bases of the junction unmatched. The CDR3 sequence: CATSDRGGRQYF. The DNA for the CDR3 is TGTGCCACCTCGGACAGGGGTGGTCGGCAGTACTTC.

A remark on this clone: This specimen includes other DNA sequences encoding the same CDR3. The chain is built from TRBV29-1 and TRBJ2-2, with 9 bases identical to TRBD1. With 4 bases clipped from V and 1 base from J, the junction kept 1 base outside the gene matches. The CDR3 has 14 residues. The germline V gene encodes CDR1 SQVTM and CDR2 ANQGSEA. DNA of the CDR3: TGCAGCGTTGTGGGACAGGGGAACACCGGGGAGCTGTTTTTT. Protein sequence: CSVVGQGNTGELFF.

J is TRBJ2-3 and V is TRBV25-1, with 9 bases matching TRBD1. Germline V CDR1 and CDR2: MGHDK, SYGVNS. The CDR3 is 15 amino acids. V dropped 4 bases and J dropped 5; count of bases not matched to a gene: 7. The CDR3 is CASSVRGQGGDTQYF. The CDR3, as DNA: TGTGCCAGCAGTGTACGGGGACAGGGTGGAGATACGCAGTATTTT.

The genes are TRBV4-3 and TRBJ1-1; weak D call: TRBD1 (6 bases). Trimming stripped 2 bases from V and 2 bases from J, with 12 bases between. CDR1 is LGHNA, CDR2 YSLEER, per germline. This CDR3 region has 15 residues. The CDR3 reads CASSQSVGANTEAFF. The CDR3 DNA reads TGCGCCAGCAGCCAATCCGTGGGGGCCAACACTGAAGCTTTCTTT.

This clone occurred a few times. This chain uses TRBV7-9 with TRBJ1-3; 9 bases agree with TRBD1. CDR3 length: 16 residues. The junction had 4 bases not matched to a gene; V was cut back by 4 bases and J by 0 bases. CDR1 SEHNR and CDR2 FQNEAQ come from the germline V gene (reference sequence). The CDR3 protein is CASSWGQGSSGNTIYF. The CDR3 nucleotides read TGTGCCAGCAGCTGGGGACAGGGTTCCTCTGGAAACACCATATATTTT.

The genes are TRBV28 and TRBJ1-5; D is possibly TRBD1 (5 bases). Germline-derived CDR1 and CDR2 are MDHEN and SYDVKM. The CDR3 is made up of 15 amino acids. With 7 bases removed from V and 6 bases from J, the gap between germline ends came to 19 bases. CDR3 residues: CASTLGDRKGQPQHF. Written as DNA, the CDR3 is TGTGCCAGCACCTTGGGGGACCGGAAGGGTCAGCCCCAGCATTTT.

The chain uses TRBV5-4 and TRBJ2-1; D not certain. CDR1 is SGHNT and CDR2 is YYREEE in the germline V gene (reference sequence). The V and J ends lost 0 bases and 15 bases respectively, with 13 bases between them. The CDR3 runs 12 residues. The CDR3 DNA sequence: TGTGCCAGCAGCTTGGTCCGAGACTCGATGTTCTTC. As protein: CASSLVRDSMFF.

The chain is built from TRBV7-9 and TRBJ2-3; TRBD1 matches at 7 bases. Trimming cost V 5 bases and J 2 bases; bases outside gene matches: 7. The V gene's germline CDR1 is SEHNR and CDR2 FQNEAQ (reference sequence). The CDR3 is 15 residues long. The CDR3 reads CASSAVRGLTDTQYF. Written as DNA, the CDR3 is TGTGCCAGCAGCGCTGTGAGGGGGCTCACAGATACGCAGTATTTT.

This clone was seen more than once but under ten times. The chain employs TRBV5-6 and TRBJ2-3; TRBD2 is a possible D gene (6 bases). CDR1 SGHDT and CDR2 YYEEEE come from the germline V gene. V lost 3 bases and J lost 2, with 19 bases in between. There are 17 residues in the CDR3. The CDR3 DNA follows: TGTGCCAGCAGCTCAATCCGTCGGGACTTTGCCACAGATACGCAGTATTTT. It codes for CASSSIRRDFATDTQYF.

The chain links TRBV7-8 to TRBJ2-7, with D uncertain. V was clipped by 5 bases and J by 2 bases, with 16 bases between them. CDR3 length: 15 residues. Germline V lookup: CDR1 SGHVS, CDR2 FQNEAQ. Here the CDR3 reads CASSHLEGMTYEQYF. DNA of the CDR3: TGTGCCAGCAGCCACCTTGAAGGGATGACCTACGAGCAGTACTTC.

The chain uses TRBV6-5 and TRBJ1-2; D might be TRBD1 (6 bases). Germline V lookup: CDR1 MNHEY, CDR2 SVGAGI. The CDR3 loop spans 15 amino acids. V gave up 4 bases and J gave up 3 bases, with 15 bases separating them. CDR3 sequence: CASSSTLDRHYGYTF. The CDR3 region has the DNA TGTGCCAGCAGTTCGACATTGGACAGACACTATGGCTACACCTTC.

The genes are TRBV5-4 and TRBJ2-2; D is unclear. This CDR3 contains 14 residues. CDR1 is SGHNT and CDR2 is YYREEE in the germline V gene (reference sequence). The V and J ends lost 2 bases and 2 bases respectively, with 7 bases between them. CDR3 region: CASSFDLNTGELFF. DNA for the CDR3: TGTGCCAGCAGCTTCGACCTTAACACCGGGGAGCTGTTTTTT.

The chain links TRBV30 to TRBJ2-7; D may be TRBD1 (5 bases). This CDR3 region has 15 residues. Germline V gene lookup returns CDR1 GTSNPN and CDR2 SVGIG (reference sequence). V was shortened by 3 bases and J by 1 base, with 16 bases between the two germline ends. CDR3 nucleotides: TGTGCCTGGAGCGTCCGAACAGGATTTTCCTACGAGCAGTACTTC. It is translated as CAWSVRTGFSYEQYF.

The chain uses TRBV18 and TRBJ1-1, with D hard to call. Trimming took 0 bases from V and 2 from J, leaving 10 bases between them. The CDR3 spans 15 residues. Germline-derived CDR1 and CDR2 are KGHSH and LQKENI. The CDR3 DNA reads as TGTGCCAGCTCACCACCAAGTCAGGTAAACACTGAAGCTTTCTTT. It specifies CASSPPSQVNTEAFF.

The CDR3 sequence is CSVGPGQGLLNEQFF. The CDR3 DNA is TGCAGCGTTGGTCCGGGACAGGGACTTTTGAATGAGCAGTTCTTC. This chain links TRBV29-1 with TRBJ2-1; the match to TRBD1 covers 9 bases. Germline V gene data show CDR1 as SQVTM and CDR2 as ANQGSEA. V lost 4 bases, J lost 7 bases, and 11 bases stayed unmatched. The CDR3 length is 15 residues.